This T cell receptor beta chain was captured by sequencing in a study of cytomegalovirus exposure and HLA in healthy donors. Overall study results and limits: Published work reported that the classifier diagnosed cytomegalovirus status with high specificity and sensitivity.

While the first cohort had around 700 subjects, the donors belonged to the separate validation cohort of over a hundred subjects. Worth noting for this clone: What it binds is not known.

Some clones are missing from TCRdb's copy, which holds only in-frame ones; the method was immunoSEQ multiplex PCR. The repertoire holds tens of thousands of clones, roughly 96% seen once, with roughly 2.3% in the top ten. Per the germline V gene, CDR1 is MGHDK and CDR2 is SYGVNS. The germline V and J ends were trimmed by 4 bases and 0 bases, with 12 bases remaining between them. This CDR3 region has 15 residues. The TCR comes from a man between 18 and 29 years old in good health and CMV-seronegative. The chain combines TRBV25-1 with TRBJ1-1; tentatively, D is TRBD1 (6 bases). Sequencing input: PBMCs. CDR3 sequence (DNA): TGTGCCAGCAGTGTAGGGGGGGCCATGAACACTGAAGCTTTCTTT. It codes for CASSVGGAMNTEAFF.